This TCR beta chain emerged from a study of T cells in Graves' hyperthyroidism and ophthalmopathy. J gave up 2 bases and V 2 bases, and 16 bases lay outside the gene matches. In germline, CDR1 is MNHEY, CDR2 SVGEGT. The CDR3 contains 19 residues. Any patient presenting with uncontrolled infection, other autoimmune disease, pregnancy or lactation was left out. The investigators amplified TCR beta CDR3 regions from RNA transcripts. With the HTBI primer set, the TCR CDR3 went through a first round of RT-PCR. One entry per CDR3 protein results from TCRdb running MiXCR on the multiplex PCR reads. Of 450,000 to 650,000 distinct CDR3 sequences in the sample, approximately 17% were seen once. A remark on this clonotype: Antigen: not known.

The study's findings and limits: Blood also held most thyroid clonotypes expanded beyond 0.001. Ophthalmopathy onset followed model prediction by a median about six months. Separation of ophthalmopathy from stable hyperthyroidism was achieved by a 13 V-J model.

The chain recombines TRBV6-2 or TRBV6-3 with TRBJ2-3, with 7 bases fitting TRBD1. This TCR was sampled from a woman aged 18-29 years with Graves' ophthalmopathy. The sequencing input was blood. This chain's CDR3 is CASSYVRPTGAKLTDTQYF. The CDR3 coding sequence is TGTGCCAGCAGTTACGTCCGACCTACAGGGGCGAAACTCACAGATACGCAGTATTTT.